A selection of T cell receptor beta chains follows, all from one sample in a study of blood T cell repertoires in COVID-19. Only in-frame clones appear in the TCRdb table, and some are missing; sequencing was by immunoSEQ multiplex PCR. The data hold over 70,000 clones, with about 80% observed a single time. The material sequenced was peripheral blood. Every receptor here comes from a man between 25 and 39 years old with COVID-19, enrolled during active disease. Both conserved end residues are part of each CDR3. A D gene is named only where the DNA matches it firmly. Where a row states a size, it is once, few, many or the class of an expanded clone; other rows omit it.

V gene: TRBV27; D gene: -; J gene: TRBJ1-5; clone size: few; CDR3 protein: CASSFRESNQPQHF; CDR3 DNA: TGTGCCAGCAGTTTCCGGGAGAGCAATCAGCCCCAGCATTTT
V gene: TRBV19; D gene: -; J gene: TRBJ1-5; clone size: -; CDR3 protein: CASSIGGLSNQPQHF; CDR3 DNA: TGTGCCAGTAGTATTGGCGGGCTCAGCAATCAGCCCCAGCATTTT
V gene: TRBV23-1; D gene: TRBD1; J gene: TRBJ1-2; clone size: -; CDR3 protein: CASSHRTGVDYGYTF; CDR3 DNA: TGCGCCAGCAGTCACCGGACAGGGGTCGACTATGGCTACACCTTC
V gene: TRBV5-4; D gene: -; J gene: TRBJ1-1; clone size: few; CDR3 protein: CASSLKALGNTEAFF; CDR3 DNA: TGTGCCAGCAGCTTGAAAGCCCTCGGGAACACTGAAGCTTTCTTT
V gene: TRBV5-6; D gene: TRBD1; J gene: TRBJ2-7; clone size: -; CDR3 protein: CASSVGTGDSYEQYF; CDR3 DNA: TGTGCCAGCAGCGTCGGGACAGGGGACTCCTACGAGCAGTACTTC
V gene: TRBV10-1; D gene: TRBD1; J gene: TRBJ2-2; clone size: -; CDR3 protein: CASRLQGATTGELFF; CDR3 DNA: TGCGCCAGCAGACTACAGGGGGCAACGACCGGGGAGCTGTTTTTT
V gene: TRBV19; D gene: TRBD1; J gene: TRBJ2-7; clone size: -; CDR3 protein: CASSIDQGAAWEQYF; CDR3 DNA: TGTGCCAGTAGTATTGACCAGGGGGCCGCTTGGGAGCAGTACTTC
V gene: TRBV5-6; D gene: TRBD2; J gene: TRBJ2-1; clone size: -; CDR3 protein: CASSFGLAGGHEQFF; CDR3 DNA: TGTGCCAGCAGCTTCGGACTAGCGGGAGGGCATGAGCAGTTCTTC
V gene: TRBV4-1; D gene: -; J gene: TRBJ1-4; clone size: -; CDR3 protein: CASSETPRGGAEKLFF; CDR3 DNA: TGCGCCAGCAGCGAAACCCCCCGGGGGGGAGCTGAAAAACTGTTTTTT
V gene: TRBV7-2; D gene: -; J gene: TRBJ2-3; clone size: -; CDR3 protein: CASSLAAGSTDTQYF; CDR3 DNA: TGTGCCAGCAGCTTAGCGGCGGGTAGCACAGATACGCAGTATTTT
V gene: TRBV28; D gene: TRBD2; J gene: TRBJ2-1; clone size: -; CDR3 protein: CATTPSGRAENEQFF; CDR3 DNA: TGTGCCACCACTCCCAGCGGGAGGGCCGAGAATGAGCAGTTCTTC
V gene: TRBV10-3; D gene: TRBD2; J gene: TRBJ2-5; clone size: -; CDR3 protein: CAISESTLGGRGETQYF; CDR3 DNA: TGTGCCATCAGTGAGTCGACTCTAGGCGGGAGGGGAGAGACCCAGTACTTC
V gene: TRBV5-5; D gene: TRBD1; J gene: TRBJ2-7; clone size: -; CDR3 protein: CASSAQGGYEQYF; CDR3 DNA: TGTGCCAGCAGCGCACAGGGGGGATACGAGCAGTACTTC
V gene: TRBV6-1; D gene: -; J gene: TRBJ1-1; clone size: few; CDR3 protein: CASSGPLGGVRLNTEAFF; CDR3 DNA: TGTGCCAGCAGTGGTCCCCTCGGGGGGGTGAGACTGAACACTGAAGCTTTCTTT
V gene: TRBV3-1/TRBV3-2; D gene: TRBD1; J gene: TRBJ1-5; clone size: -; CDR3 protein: CASSQGTGEVQPQHF; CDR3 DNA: TGTGCCAGCAGCCAAGGGACAGGGGAAGTTCAGCCCCAGCATTTT
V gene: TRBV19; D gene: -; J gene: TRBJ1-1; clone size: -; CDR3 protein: CASSGRGMNTEAFF; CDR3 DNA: TGTGCCAGTTCTGGCAGGGGTATGAACACTGAAGCTTTCTTT
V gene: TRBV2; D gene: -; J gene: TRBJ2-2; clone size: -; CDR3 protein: CASSGARNTGELFF; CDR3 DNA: TGTGCCAGCAGTGGGGCCCGGAACACCGGGGAGCTGTTTTTT
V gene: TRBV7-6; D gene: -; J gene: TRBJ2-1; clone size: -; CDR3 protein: CASSFAGVEQFF; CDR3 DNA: TGTGCCAGCAGCTTCGCCGGAGTTGAGCAGTTCTTC
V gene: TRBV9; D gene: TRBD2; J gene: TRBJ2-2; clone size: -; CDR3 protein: CASTEAASGSWELFF; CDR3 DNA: TGTGCCAGCACCGAGGCTGCTAGCGGGAGCTGGGAGCTGTTTTTT
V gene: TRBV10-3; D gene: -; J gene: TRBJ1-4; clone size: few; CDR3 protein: CAISDPDEKLFF; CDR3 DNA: TGTGCCATCAGTGACCCGGATGAAAAACTGTTTTTT
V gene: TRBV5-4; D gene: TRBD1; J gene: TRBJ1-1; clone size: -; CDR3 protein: CASSLDRGTEAFF; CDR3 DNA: TGTGCCAGCAGCTTGGACAGGGGCACTGAAGCTTTCTTT
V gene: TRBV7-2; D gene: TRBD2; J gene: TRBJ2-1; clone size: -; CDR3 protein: CASSLGVAGALEQFF; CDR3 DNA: TGTGCCAGCAGCTTAGGTGTAGCGGGAGCGCTTGAGCAGTTCTTC
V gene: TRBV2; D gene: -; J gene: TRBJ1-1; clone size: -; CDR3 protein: CASSPLFEGTEAFF; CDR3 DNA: TGTGCCAGCAGTCCCCTCTTCGAGGGCACTGAAGCTTTCTTT
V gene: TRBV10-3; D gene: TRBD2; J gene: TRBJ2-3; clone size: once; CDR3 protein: CAISFGLAGVGDTQYF; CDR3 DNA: TGTGCCATCAGCTTTGGACTAGCGGGAGTGGGAGATACGCAGTATTTT
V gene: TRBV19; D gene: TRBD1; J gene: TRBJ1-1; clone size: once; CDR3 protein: CASRPPGQGEAFF; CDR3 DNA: TGTGCCAGTAGACCTCCGGGACAGGGTGAAGCTTTCTTT
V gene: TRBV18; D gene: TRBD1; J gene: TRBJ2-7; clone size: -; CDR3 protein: CASSPRGQSLRGEQYF; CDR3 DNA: TGTGCCAGCTCACCACGGGGACAGAGCCTACGAGGAGAGCAGTACTTC
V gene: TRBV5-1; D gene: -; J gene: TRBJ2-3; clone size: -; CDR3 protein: CASSLGSQSVTDTQYF; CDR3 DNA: TGCGCCAGCAGCTTGGGGAGCCAATCGGTAACAGATACGCAGTATTTT
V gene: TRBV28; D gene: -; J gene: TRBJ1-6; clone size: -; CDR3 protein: CASRALAPLHF; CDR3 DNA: TGTGCCAGCAGGGCCCTGGCTCCCCTCCACTTT
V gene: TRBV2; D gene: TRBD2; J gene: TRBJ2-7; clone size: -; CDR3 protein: CASSERLAGARGYEQYF; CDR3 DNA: TGTGCCAGCAGTGAGAGACTAGCGGGAGCGAGGGGCTACGAGCAGTACTTC
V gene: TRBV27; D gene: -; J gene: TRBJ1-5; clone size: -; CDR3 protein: CASSSYGTSNQPQHF; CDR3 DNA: TGTGCCAGCAGTTCTTACGGGACTTCCAATCAGCCCCAGCATTTT
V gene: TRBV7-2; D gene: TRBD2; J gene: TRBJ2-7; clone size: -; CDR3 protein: CASSFRGSGAYEQYF; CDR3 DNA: TGTGCCAGCAGCTTTCGAGGTAGCGGGGCGTACGAGCAGTACTTC
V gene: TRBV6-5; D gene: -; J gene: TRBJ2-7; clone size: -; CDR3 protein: CASIPTEGPYEQYF; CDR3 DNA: TGTGCCAGCATTCCGACGGAGGGGCCCTACGAGCAGTACTTC
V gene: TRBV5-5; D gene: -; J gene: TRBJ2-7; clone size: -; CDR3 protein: CASSLELRLYHEQYF; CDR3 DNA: TGTGCCAGCAGCTTGGAACTCCGTCTTTATCACGAGCAGTACTTC
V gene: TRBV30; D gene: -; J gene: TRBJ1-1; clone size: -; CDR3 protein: CAWSEGLSNTEAFF; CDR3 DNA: TGTGCCTGGAGTGAGGGACTCTCGAACACTGAAGCTTTCTTT
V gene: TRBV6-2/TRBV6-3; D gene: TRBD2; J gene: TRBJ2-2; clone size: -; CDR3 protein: CASSIILAGAGGELFF; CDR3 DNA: TGTGCCAGCAGCATAATTCTAGCGGGAGCGGGCGGGGAGCTGTTTTTT
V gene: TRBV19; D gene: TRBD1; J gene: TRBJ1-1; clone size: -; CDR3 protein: CASSEEDRVNTEAFF; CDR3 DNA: TGTGCCAGTAGTGAAGAGGACAGGGTGAACACTGAAGCTTTCTTT
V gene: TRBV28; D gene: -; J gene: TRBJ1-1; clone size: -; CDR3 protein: CAIREVLAFF; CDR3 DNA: TGTGCCATAAGGGAGGTCCTGGCTTTCTTT
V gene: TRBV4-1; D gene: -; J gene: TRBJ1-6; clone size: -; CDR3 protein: CASSQGRNNSPLHF; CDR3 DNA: TGCGCCAGCAGCCAAGGGCGGAATAATTCACCCCTCCACTTT
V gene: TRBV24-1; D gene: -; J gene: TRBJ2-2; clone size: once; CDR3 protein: CATSDFPGGNTGELFF; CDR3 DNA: TGTGCCACCAGTGATTTCCCCGGAGGGAACACCGGGGAGCTGTTTTTT
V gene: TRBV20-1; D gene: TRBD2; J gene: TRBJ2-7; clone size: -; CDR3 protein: CSASGLAVASYEQYF; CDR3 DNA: TGCAGTGCTAGTGGACTAGCGGTAGCCTCCTACGAGCAGTACTTC
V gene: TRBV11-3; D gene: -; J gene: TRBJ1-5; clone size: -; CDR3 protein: CASSGVGVGSDQPQHF; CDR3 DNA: TGTGCCAGCAGCGGGGTCGGGGTTGGATCGGATCAGCCCCAGCATTTT
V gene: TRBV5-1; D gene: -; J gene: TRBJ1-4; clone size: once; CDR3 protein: CASSFLGVTNEKLFF; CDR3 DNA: TGCGCCAGCAGCTTTTTAGGGGTAACTAATGAAAAACTGTTTTTT
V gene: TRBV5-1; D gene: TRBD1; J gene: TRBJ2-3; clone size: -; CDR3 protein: CASSPPTGSVADTQYF; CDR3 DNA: TGCGCCAGCAGCCCGCCGACAGGGTCGGTTGCAGATACGCAGTATTTT
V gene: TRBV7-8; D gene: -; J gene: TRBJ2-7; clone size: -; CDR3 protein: CASSLDIYEQYF; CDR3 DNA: TGTGCCAGCAGCTTAGATATCTACGAGCAGTACTTC
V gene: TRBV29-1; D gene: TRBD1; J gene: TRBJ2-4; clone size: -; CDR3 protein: CSVESTGPKNIQYF; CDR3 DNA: TGCAGCGTTGAATCGACAGGGCCCAAAAACATTCAGTACTTC
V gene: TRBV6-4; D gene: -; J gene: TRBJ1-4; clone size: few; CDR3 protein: CASSPGANEKLFF; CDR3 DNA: TGTGCCAGCAGTCCAGGGGCTAATGAAAAACTGTTTTTT
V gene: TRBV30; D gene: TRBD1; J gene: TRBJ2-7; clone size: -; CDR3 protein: CAWSFRGGYYSEQYF; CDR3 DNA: TGTGCCTGGAGTTTTCGAGGGGGCTACTATAGCGAGCAGTACTTC
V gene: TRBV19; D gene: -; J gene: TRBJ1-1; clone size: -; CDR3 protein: CASSRSGEAFF; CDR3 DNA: TGTGCCAGTAGTCGCAGCGGGGAAGCTTTCTTT
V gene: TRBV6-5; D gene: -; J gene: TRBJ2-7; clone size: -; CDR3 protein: CASSWTPSSYEQYF; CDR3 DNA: TGTGCCAGCAGTTGGACACCGAGCTCCTACGAGCAGTACTTC